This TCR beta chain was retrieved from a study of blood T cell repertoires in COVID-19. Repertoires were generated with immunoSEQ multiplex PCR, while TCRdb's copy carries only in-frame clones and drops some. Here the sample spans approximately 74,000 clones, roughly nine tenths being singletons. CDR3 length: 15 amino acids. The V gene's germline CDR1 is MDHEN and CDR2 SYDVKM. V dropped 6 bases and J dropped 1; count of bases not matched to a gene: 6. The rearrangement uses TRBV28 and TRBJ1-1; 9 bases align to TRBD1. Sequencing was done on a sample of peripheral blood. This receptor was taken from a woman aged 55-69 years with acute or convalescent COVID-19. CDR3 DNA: TGTGCCAGCAGCTATACGGACAGGGGGAACACTGAAGCTTTCTTT. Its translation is CASSYTDRGNTEAFF.